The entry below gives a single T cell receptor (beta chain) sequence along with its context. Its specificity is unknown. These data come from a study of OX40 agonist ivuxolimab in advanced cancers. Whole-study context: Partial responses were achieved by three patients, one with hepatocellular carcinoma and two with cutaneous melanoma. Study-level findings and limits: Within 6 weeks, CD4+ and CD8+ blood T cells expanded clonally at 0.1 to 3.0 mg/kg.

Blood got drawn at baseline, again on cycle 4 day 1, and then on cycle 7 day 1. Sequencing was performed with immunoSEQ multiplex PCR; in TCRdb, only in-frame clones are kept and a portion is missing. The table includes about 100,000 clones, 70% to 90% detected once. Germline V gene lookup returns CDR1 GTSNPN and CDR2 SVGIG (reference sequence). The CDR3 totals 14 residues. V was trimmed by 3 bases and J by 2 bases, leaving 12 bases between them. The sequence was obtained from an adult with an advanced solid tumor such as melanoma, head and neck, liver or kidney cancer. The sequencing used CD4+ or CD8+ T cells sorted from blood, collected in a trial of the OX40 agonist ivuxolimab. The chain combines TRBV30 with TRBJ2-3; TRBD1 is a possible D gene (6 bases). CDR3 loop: CAWSPDRITDTQYF. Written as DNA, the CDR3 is TGTGCCTGGAGCCCAGACAGGATCACAGATACGCAGTATTTT.